This TCR beta chain comes out of a study of T-cell reconstitution after alpha-beta-depleted transplantation in children. Molecular barcoding with unique molecular identifiers was used for the TCRbeta library. Each CDR3 protein gets one entry after TCRdb re-called the PCR reads with MiXCR. Found here are around 600,000 distinct CDR3 sequences, approximately 10% of them singletons; the top ten hold 3.5% to 5%. This clonotype was seen only a few times. J gave up 7 bases and V 4 bases, and 20 bases lay outside the gene matches. The CDR3 has 17 residues. Germline V gene lookup returns CDR1 SQVTM and CDR2 ANQGSEA.

The origin of this receptor is a human donor who donated a stem cell graft to a child with acute myeloid leukemia. The chain joins TRBV29-1 to TRBJ2-5; 8 nucleotides line up with TRBD1. Sample: PBMCs from the stem cell graft donor, taken from the stem cell graft. The CDR3 DNA sequence: TGCAGCGTTGCGGGACATAGGACAGGGATTACTAAAGGGACCCAGTACTTC. Residues: CSVAGHRTGITKGTQYF. Full variable domain (outside the CDR3, taken from reference TRBV29-1 and TRBJ2-5): SAVISQKPSRDICQRGTSLTIQCQVDSQVTMMFWYRQQPGQSLTLIATANQGSEATYESGFVIDKFPISRPNLTFSTLTVSNMSPEDSSIYLCSVAGHRTGITKGTQYFGPGTRLLVL.